This TCR beta chain was retrieved from a study of blood T cell repertoires in COVID-19. Study at large: T cells, B-cell-depleted T cells, or PBMCs supplied cDNA or gDNA.

In the original processing: Estimation of nucleated cell counts was performed using reference gene primer amplification. Some clones are missing from TCRdb's copy, which holds only in-frame ones; the method was immunoSEQ multiplex PCR. For V, J and clone size, that table is used; D and trimming come from the DNA. The data contain approximately 300,000 clones, 86% of them singletons. The junction had 9 bases not matched to a gene; V was cut back by 8 bases and J by 0 bases. There are 17 residues in the CDR3. In germline, CDR1 is SGHTA, CDR2 FQGNSA. Sample: peripheral blood. The receptor was derived from a woman aged 45 to 65 with acute or convalescent COVID-19. The chain combines TRBV7-2 with TRBJ2-6; 8 bases are a match to TRBD1. The DNA for the CDR3 is TGTGCCAGCGAGGGGGACAGGTTCATCTCTGGGGCCAACGTCCTGACTTTC. This gives the protein CASEGDRFISGANVLTF. Combining the CDR3 with reference TRBV7-2 and TRBJ2-6 gives the whole variable domain GAGVSQSPSNKVTEKGKDVELRCDPISGHTALYWYRQSLGQGLEFLIYFQGNSAPDKSGLPSDRFSAERTGGSVSTLTIQRTQQEDSAVYLCASEGDRFISGANVLTFGAGSRLTVL.